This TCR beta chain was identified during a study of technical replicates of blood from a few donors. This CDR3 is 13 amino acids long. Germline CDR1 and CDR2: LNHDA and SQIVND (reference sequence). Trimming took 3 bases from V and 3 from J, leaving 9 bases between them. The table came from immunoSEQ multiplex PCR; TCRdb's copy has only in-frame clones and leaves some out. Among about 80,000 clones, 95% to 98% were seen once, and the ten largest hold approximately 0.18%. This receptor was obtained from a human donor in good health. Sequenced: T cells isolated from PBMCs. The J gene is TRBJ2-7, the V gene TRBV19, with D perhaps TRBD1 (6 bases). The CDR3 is CASSMYRDYEQYF. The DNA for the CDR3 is TGTGCCAGTAGTATGTACAGGGACTACGAGCAGTACTTC. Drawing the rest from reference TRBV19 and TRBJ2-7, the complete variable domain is DGGITQSPKYLFRKEGQNVTLSCEQNLNHDAMYWYRQDPGQGLRLIYYSQIVNDFQKGDIAEGYSVSREKKESFPLTVTSAQKNPTAFYLCASSMYRDYEQYFGPGTRLTVT.